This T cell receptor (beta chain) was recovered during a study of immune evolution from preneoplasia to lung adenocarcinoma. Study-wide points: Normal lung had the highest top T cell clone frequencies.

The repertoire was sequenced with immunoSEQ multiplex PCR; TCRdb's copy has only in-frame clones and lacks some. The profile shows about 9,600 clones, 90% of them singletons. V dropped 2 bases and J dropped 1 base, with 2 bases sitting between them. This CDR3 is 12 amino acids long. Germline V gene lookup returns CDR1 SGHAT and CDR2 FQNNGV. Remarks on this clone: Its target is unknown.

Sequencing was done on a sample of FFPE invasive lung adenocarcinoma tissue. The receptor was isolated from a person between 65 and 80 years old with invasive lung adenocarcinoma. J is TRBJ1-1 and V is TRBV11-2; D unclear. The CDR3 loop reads CASSLQNTEAFF. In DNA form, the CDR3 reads TGTGCCAGCAGCTTACAGAACACTGAAGCTTTCTTT.